One sample yielded the 30 T cell receptor beta chains listed below, sequenced in a study of shared clonotypes between healthy human individuals. Assay: immunoSEQ multiplex PCR; the TCRdb copy retains only in-frame clones and omits some. The sample records around 2.5 million clones, approximately 93% being singletons. Source material: naive CD4+ T cells from PBMCs. Subset given: CD45RA+ positively selected. All receptors come from a man between 18 and 35 years old in good health. Some clones in this sample may be carry-over from other donors' samples.

V is TRBV7-9 and J is TRBJ2-5, with a tentative D call TRBD2 (6 bases). The germline gives CDR1 SEHNR, CDR2 FQNEAQ (reference sequence). The V gene lost 5 bases and the J gene lost 5 bases, with 24 bases spanning the gap. The CDR3 sequence is 17 residues long. The CDR3 here is CASSPGRGLMLRETQYF. CDR3 DNA: TGTGCCAGCAGCCCCGGGCGGGGTTTAATGTTGCGGGAGACCCAGTACTTC.

The chain is built from TRBV9 and TRBJ2-5, with no clear D. Looked up from germline, CDR1 is SGDLS and CDR2 is YYNGEE. The CDR3 sequence is 12 residues long. The ends were cut back, 3 bases at V and 4 bases at J, with 7 bases in the middle. The CDR3 DNA reads TGTGCCAGCAGCGGCGACCGAGAGACCCAGTACTTC. It translates to CASSGDRETQYF.

This clone was picked up one time. The chain recombines TRBV30 with TRBJ1-2; TRBD1 is a possible D gene (5 bases). This CDR3 comprises 13 residues. Trimming removed 5 bases from V and 5 bases from J, with 15 bases in between. CDR1 is GTSNPN, CDR2 SVGIG, per germline (reference sequence). CDR3 bases: TGTGCCTGGCATAGGACGGACAAGTATGGCTACACCTTC. This encodes CAWHRTDKYGYTF.

This chain joins TRBV28 and TRBJ2-5; 14 nucleotides align to TRBD2. CDR1 and CDR2 (germline): MDHEN, SYDVKM. The CDR3 totals 17 residues. V gave up 1 base and J gave up 5 bases; unmatched junction bases: 6. The CDR3 DNA reads TGTGCCAGCAGTTTATATGGGACTAGCGGGAGATGGGAGACCCAGTACTTC. It codes for CASSLYGTSGRWETQYF.

The rearrangement links TRBV29-1 to TRBJ2-7; D assignment may be TRBD1 or TRBD2 (5 bases each). V dropped 0 bases and J dropped 0 bases, with 9 bases sitting between them. The CDR3 has 14 amino acids. CDR1 is SQVTM, CDR2 ANQGSEA, per germline. The DNA for the CDR3 is TGCAGCGTTGAAGACGCAGGGACCTCCTACGAGCAGTACTTC. It specifies CSVEDAGTSYEQYF.

The chain uses TRBV9 and TRBJ2-7, with D possibly being TRBD1 (5 bases). Trimming removed 4 bases from V and 5 bases from J, with 16 bases in between. The CDR3 spans 14 residues. CDR1 and CDR2 from the germline V gene are SGDLS and YYNGEE. CDR3 protein: CASSPGWTRHEQYF. The CDR3 DNA is TGTGCCAGCAGCCCCGGCTGGACAAGGCACGAGCAGTACTTC.

The V gene is TRBV19, the J gene TRBJ1-6; TRBD1 matches 7 bases. The ends lost 5 bases at V and 7 bases at J; junction bases unmatched: 8. CDR1 and CDR2 from the germline V gene are LNHDA and SQIVND (reference sequence). The CDR3 has 15 amino acids. In DNA form, the CDR3 reads TGTGCCAGTAGTCCAGGAGAGGGACAGAATTCACCCCTCCACTTT. Protein product: CASSPGEGQNSPLHF.

The rearrangement links TRBV28 to TRBJ2-1, with 7 bases identical to TRBD1. Trimming removed 3 bases from V and 8 bases from J; junction bases left unmatched: 13. The CDR3 has 16 residues. Germline CDR1 reads MDHEN; CDR2 reads SYDVKM. Here the CDR3 DNA reads TGTGCCAGCAGTTTGACAGGGTCTAGCCTATGGGATGAGCAGTTCTTC. Translated: CASSLTGSSLWDEQFF.

The genes are TRBV30 and TRBJ2-3, with 7 bases that match TRBD2. The CDR3 is 12 amino acids. Germline V gene lookup returns CDR1 GTSNPN and CDR2 SVGIG (reference sequence). V shed 2 bases and J 4 bases; nucleotides not matched to a gene: 0. CDR3 in DNA: TGTGCCTGGAGTACTAGCGCAGATACGCAGTATTTT. This codes for CAWSTSADTQYF.

V gene TRBV5-4 combines with J gene TRBJ2-5; 11 bases are shared with TRBD1. Germline assignment: CDR1 SGHNT and CDR2 YYREEE (reference sequence). The V gene end was trimmed by 5 bases and the J gene end by 1 base; junction bases not matched to a gene: 1. CDR3 length: 14 amino acids. CDR3 region: CASRDRGRQETQYF. CDR3 nucleotides: TGTGCCAGCAGGGACAGGGGGCGCCAAGAGACCCAGTACTTC. Variable domain in full (rest from reference TRBV5-4 and TRBJ2-5): ETGVTQSPTHLIKTRGQQVTLRCSSQSGHNTVSWYQQALGQGPQFIFQYYREEENGRGNFPPRFSGLQFPNYSSELNVNALELDDSALYLCASRDRGRQETQYFGPGTRLLVL.

This clone was recorded only once. The rearrangement uses TRBV6-5 and TRBJ1-1; a weak D match, TRBD1 (5 bases). Germline V CDR1 and CDR2: MNHEY, SVGAGI. This CDR3 spans 15 amino acids. With 0 bases removed from V and 8 bases from J, the gap between germline ends came to 16 bases. CDR3 amino acids: CASSYSGVKGVEAFF. CDR3 sequence (DNA): TGTGCCAGCAGTTACTCCGGGGTTAAAGGGGTGGAAGCTTTCTTT.

The chain recombines TRBV2 with TRBJ1-4, with a possible D match to TRBD1 (5 bases). The CDR3 is made up of 14 amino acids. CDR1 is SNHLY, CDR2 FYNNEI, per germline. Trimming stripped 7 bases from V and 3 bases from J, with 12 bases between. The DNA of the CDR3 is TGTGCCAGCATGGTGGGCAGGGCTAATGAAAAACTGTTTTTT. Translating it yields CASMVGRANEKLFF.

The rearrangement joins TRBV11-2 to TRBJ2-1; 8 nucleotides agree with TRBD2. CDR1 SGHAT and CDR2 FQNNGV come from the germline V gene. The CDR3 totals 16 residues. The V segment lost 5 bases and the J segment 7 bases; nucleotides outside the gene matches: 13. The CDR3 is CASSTLSGKPGNEQFF. For the CDR3, the DNA is TGTGCCAGCAGCACCCTTAGCGGGAAGCCGGGGAATGAGCAGTTCTTC.

This chain joins TRBV29-1 and TRBJ2-5; weak D call: TRBD2 (5 bases). Germline-derived CDR1 and CDR2 are SQVTM and ANQGSEA. The CDR3 contains 13 residues. Trimming removed 5 bases at V and 4 bases at J, with 14 bases between. CDR3 region: CSVRGKVRETQYF. CDR3 bases: TGCAGCGTTCGGGGTAAGGTCAGAGAGACCCAGTACTTC. The variable domain in full, completed from reference TRBV29-1 and TRBJ2-5, reads SAVISQKPSRDICQRGTSLTIQCQVDSQVTMMFWYRQQPGQSLTLIATANQGSEATYESGFVIDKFPISRPNLTFSTLTVSNMSPEDSSIYLCSVRGKVRETQYFGPGTRLLVL.

V and J are TRBV5-3 and TRBJ2-7; 8 bases align to TRBD2. TRBV5-3 carries the ORF label, with uncertain function. CDR3 size: 19 residues. Germline trimming cut 0 bases from V and 1 base from J; bases unmatched to any gene: 15. Written as DNA, the CDR3 is TGTGCCAGAAGCTTGGTTCGGGCTAGCGGGCAACACCCATCCTACGAGCAGTACTTC. Protein sequence: CARSLVRASGQHPSYEQYF.

The V gene is TRBV28, the J gene TRBJ1-2, with 7 bases lining up with TRBD1. Germline V CDR1 and CDR2: MDHEN, SYDVKM. Trimming took 5 bases from V and 8 from J; bases not matched to a gene: 8. This CDR3 region has 13 residues. CDR3 in amino acids: CASSLRQGLGYTF. CDR3 DNA: TGTGCCAGCAGTCTTCGACAGGGTTTAGGCTACACCTTC.

The rearrangement joins TRBV5-1 to TRBJ2-7; possibly TRBD1 for D (7 bases). V was clipped by 3 bases and J by 2 bases, with 18 bases between them. This CDR3 comprises 16 residues. Germline V gene sequence: CDR1 SGHRS, CDR2 YFSETQ. This chain's CDR3 is CASSSGDSLGTYEQYF. CDR3 nucleotide sequence: TGCGCCAGCAGCTCGGGGGACAGTTTGGGTACCTACGAGCAGTACTTC. Variable domain in full (rest from reference TRBV5-1 and TRBJ2-7): KAGVTQTPRYLIKTRGQQVTLSCSPISGHRSVSWYQQTPGQGLQFLFEYFSETQRNKGNFPGRFSGRQFSNSRSEMNVSTLELGDSALYLCASSSGDSLGTYEQYFGPGTRLTVT.

The chain is built from TRBV7-2 and TRBJ1-1, with a weak D call TRBD1 (5 bases). Germline lookup yields CDR1 SGHTA and CDR2 FQGNSA. The CDR3 contains 16 residues. The V gene lost 2 bases and the J gene lost 0 bases, with 13 bases spanning the gap. The CDR3 is CASSLLSPGLNTEAFF. CDR3 nucleotides: TGTGCCAGCAGCTTATTAAGTCCGGGACTGAACACTGAAGCTTTCTTT.

The chain recombines TRBV2 with TRBJ2-7; D gene ambiguous. CDR3 length equals 13 residues. V was trimmed by 3 bases and J by 6 bases, leaving 12 bases between them. CDR1 is SNHLY and CDR2 is FYNNEI in the germline V gene. DNA of the CDR3: TGTGCCAGCAGTGATTATAGGGTGGGCGAGCAGTACTTC. Translating it yields CASSDYRVGEQYF.

The gene calls are TRBV30 and TRBJ1-3; no firm D call. The length of the CDR3 is 15 residues. V lost 3 bases to trimming and J lost 0 bases, with 12 bases between them. Germline CDR1 GTSNPN, CDR2 SVGIG (reference sequence). The CDR3 DNA follows: TGTGCCTGGAGCCTGACCGTAAGCTCTGGAAACACCATATATTTT. It encodes CAWSLTVSSGNTIYF.

The V call is TRBV28, the J call TRBJ1-1; maybe TRBD1 (6 bases). Trimming shortened V by 6 bases and J by 7 bases, and 15 bases separated the two germline ends. Germline values: CDR1 MDHEN, CDR2 SYDVKM. The CDR3 extends over 13 amino acids. The CDR3 nucleotides are TGTGCCAGCAGCCCAACCTCGACAGGTGAAGCTTTCTTT. This sequence encodes CASSPTSTGEAFF.

J is TRBJ2-1 and V is TRBV28, with TRBD2 identical over 13 bases. This CDR3 spans 16 amino acids. Germline CDR1 reads MDHEN; CDR2 reads SYDVKM. The V and J ends lost 2 bases and 8 bases, in that order; junction bases with no gene match: 6. This chain's CDR3 is CASSLRLAGGEDEQFF. CDR3 nucleotides: TGTGCCAGCAGTTTAAGACTAGCGGGGGGAGAGGATGAGCAGTTCTTC.

CDR3 amino acids: CASKPDNREGTQYF. The CDR3 nucleotides read TGTGCCAGCAAACCCGACAACAGGGAAGGGACCCAGTACTTC. This chain links TRBV28 with TRBJ2-5; weak D call: TRBD1 (6 bases). V dropped 7 bases and J dropped 7 bases, with 19 bases sitting between them. This CDR3 contains 14 residues. From germline, CDR1 is MDHEN and CDR2 SYDVKM.

V and J are TRBV2 and TRBJ2-2; D call uncertain. CDR3 length: 17 amino acids. V was trimmed by 2 bases and J by 0 bases, leaving 13 bases between them. Germline lookup yields CDR1 SNHLY and CDR2 FYNNEI. The chain's CDR3 is CASSELPTLSNTGELFF. The CDR3 DNA reads as TGTGCCAGCAGTGAACTCCCAACCCTCTCGAACACCGGGGAGCTGTTTTTT.

The chain is built from TRBV4-1 and TRBJ1-2; no definite D call. This CDR3 has 12 amino acids. The germline CDR1 and CDR2 sequences are MGHRA and YSYEKL. Trimming removed 0 bases from V and 6 bases from J, with 5 bases in between. This CDR3 is CASSQDGHGYTF. CDR3 coding DNA: TGCGCCAGCAGCCAAGATGGGCATGGCTACACCTTC.

The genes are TRBV7-9 and TRBJ1-1; perhaps TRBD1 as D (5 bases). The germline CDR1 and CDR2 sequences are SEHNR and FQNEAQ (reference sequence). CDR3 length: 14 amino acids. Trimming left V 0 bases short and J 3 bases short, with 8 bases between. CDR3 sequence (DNA): TGTGCCAGCAGCTTAGCGGGGGTGGACACTGAAGCTTTCTTT. It is translated as CASSLAGVDTEAFF.

This chain joins TRBV2 and TRBJ1-1; D uncertain. V gave up 8 bases and J gave up 6 bases, with 22 bases separating them. In germline, CDR1 is SNHLY, CDR2 FYNNEI. The CDR3 has 15 residues. In DNA form, the CDR3 reads TGTGCCAGCTTAGCCTCAGGAGTGAATCGCGCTGAAGCTTTCTTT. Translation: CASLASGVNRAEAFF.

CDR3 region: CASRPGQGGQPQHF. The DNA of the CDR3 is TGTGCCAGCAGACCAGGGCAGGGGGGTCAGCCCCAGCATTTT. This chain connects TRBV28 to TRBJ1-5; 7 bases agree with TRBD1. J gave up 6 bases and V 6 bases, and 8 bases lay outside the gene matches. Germline V gives CDR1 MDHEN, CDR2 SYDVKM. CDR3 length: 14 residues.

This clone was recorded only once. The chain couples TRBV7-3 to TRBJ2-1, with TRBD2 as a possible D gene (6 bases). CDR1 is SGHTA and CDR2 is FQGTGA in the germline V gene. Trimming removed 5 bases from V and 0 bases from J, with 14 bases in between. CDR3 size: 16 residues. CDR3 DNA sequence: TGTGCCAGCAGCGCAGCCGGGAGCAACTCCTACAATGAGCAGTTCTTC. The encoded protein is CASSAAGSNSYNEQFF.

This clone has only one observation. This chain links TRBV19 with TRBJ2-5; 11 bases map to TRBD2. V shed 5 bases and J 5 bases; nucleotides not matched to a gene: 13. Germline assignment: CDR1 LNHDA and CDR2 SQIVND (reference sequence). This CDR3 comprises 17 residues. The CDR3 is CASSPLTSGILGETQYF. As DNA, the CDR3 is TGTGCCAGTAGTCCGTTGACTAGCGGGATACTTGGGGAGACCCAGTACTTC.